These T cell receptor beta chains were read from a single sample in a study of Ad26.COV2.S vaccination and SARS-CoV-2 variants. The assay was immunoSEQ multiplex PCR, and TCRdb's table has in-frame clones only and misses some. The repertoire includes 85,000 to 120,000 clones, around 80% of them detected once, and 15% to 20% sits in the top ten. The source material was peripheral blood, sampled after recovery from COVID-19. These receptor sequences come from a human donor who had recovered from COVID-19. Each CDR3 is given with its conserved first and last residue. Each record gives: V gene, clone size, J gene, D gene, CDR3 DNA, CDR3 protein. A D gene is named only where the DNA matches it firmly. Expanded clones are given a class, and other clones once, few, many or no size at all.

v_call: TRBV3-1/TRBV3-2
clone_size: .
j_call: TRBJ2-5
d_call: TRBD1
cdr3_nt: TGTGCCAGCAGCCACGGTCCCCCGGGACAGAAAGAGACCCAGTACTTC
cdr3_aa: CASSHGPPGQKETQYF

v_call: TRBV3-1/TRBV3-2
clone_size: .
j_call: TRBJ2-7
d_call: TRBD1
cdr3_nt: TGTGCCAGCAGCCTCCGGGACAGGGGTCACGAGCAGTACTTC
cdr3_aa: CASSLRDRGHEQYF

v_call: TRBV5-4
clone_size: .
j_call: TRBJ2-1
d_call: .
cdr3_nt: TGTGCCAGCAGCATAGACAGTAACAATGAGCAGTTCTTC
cdr3_aa: CASSIDSNNEQFF

v_call: TRBV6-5
clone_size: .
j_call: TRBJ2-7
d_call: .
cdr3_nt: TGTGCCAGCAGTCCCAGGCCGGGGAGCTACGAGCAGTACTTC
cdr3_aa: CASSPRPGSYEQYF

v_call: TRBV3-1/TRBV3-2
clone_size: .
j_call: TRBJ2-5
d_call: .
cdr3_nt: TGTGCCAGCAGGACTAGGGGTTCGGAGACCCAGTACTTC
cdr3_aa: CASRTRGSETQYF

v_call: TRBV20-1
clone_size: .
j_call: TRBJ2-3
d_call: TRBD2
cdr3_nt: TGCAGTGCTAGTACTAGCGGACTATCCCCATTAGGGCAGTATTTT
cdr3_aa: CSASTSGLSPLGQYF

v_call: TRBV24-1
clone_size: .
j_call: TRBJ2-5
d_call: TRBD1
cdr3_nt: TGTGCCACCAGTGACCCCGACAGGGATTGGCAAGAGACCCAGTACTTC
cdr3_aa: CATSDPDRDWQETQYF

v_call: TRBV6-1
clone_size: .
j_call: TRBJ1-5
d_call: .
cdr3_nt: TGTGCCAGCAGTGGGGGGGGTGGTCGGGGCAATCAGCCCCAGCATTTT
cdr3_aa: CASSGGGGRGNQPQHF

v_call: TRBV3-1/TRBV3-2
clone_size: .
j_call: TRBJ2-7
d_call: .
cdr3_nt: TGTGCCAGCAGCCAAGGGCAGCAACTGTCCTACGAGCAGTACTTC
cdr3_aa: CASSQGQQLSYEQYF

v_call: TRBV2
clone_size: .
j_call: TRBJ2-5
d_call: .
cdr3_nt: TGTGCCAGCACCGAAGGGGGGGCGGTAGAGACCCAGTACTTC
cdr3_aa: CASTEGGAVETQYF

v_call: TRBV7-9
clone_size: .
j_call: TRBJ1-1
d_call: TRBD1
cdr3_nt: TGTGCCAGCAGCCAAACTACAGGGGTTACTGAAGCTTTCTTT
cdr3_aa: CASSQTTGVTEAFF

v_call: TRBV28
clone_size: .
j_call: TRBJ1-2
d_call: .
cdr3_nt: TGTGCCAGCAGGCCCCAGGGACACTATGGCTACACCTTC
cdr3_aa: CASRPQGHYGYTF

v_call: TRBV29-1
clone_size: .
j_call: TRBJ2-3
d_call: .
cdr3_nt: TGCAGCGTTGAACGACAAGCAACAGATACGCAGTATTTT
cdr3_aa: CSVERQATDTQYF

v_call: TRBV9
clone_size: .
j_call: TRBJ2-5
d_call: TRBD1
cdr3_nt: TGTGCCAGCAGCGTAGGAGGGACAGCGGCCATAGAGACCCAGTACTTC
cdr3_aa: CASSVGGTAAIETQYF

v_call: TRBV25-1
clone_size: .
j_call: TRBJ1-1
d_call: .
cdr3_nt: TGTGCCAGCACCTTTACAGATAACACTGAAGCTTTCTTT
cdr3_aa: CASTFTDNTEAFF

v_call: TRBV7-2
clone_size: .
j_call: TRBJ2-2
d_call: .
cdr3_nt: TGTGCCAGCAGCACACCAATAGGGGAGCTGTTTTTT
cdr3_aa: CASSTPIGELFF

v_call: TRBV2
clone_size: .
j_call: TRBJ2-3
d_call: TRBD2
cdr3_nt: TGTGCCAGCAGTGCGGCGGGGGTCGCAGATACGCAGTATTTT
cdr3_aa: CASSAAGVADTQYF

v_call: TRBV7-2
clone_size: once
j_call: TRBJ2-3
d_call: .
cdr3_nt: TGTGCCAGCAGTAAGGATGCAGGGACAGATACGCAGTATTTT
cdr3_aa: CASSKDAGTDTQYF

v_call: TRBV30
clone_size: few
j_call: TRBJ1-6
d_call: TRBD1
cdr3_nt: TGTGCCTGGAGTCCCCGGACAGGGACTAGAGATTCACCCCTCCACTTT
cdr3_aa: CAWSPRTGTRDSPLHF

v_call: TRBV5-1
clone_size: .
j_call: TRBJ2-7
d_call: .
cdr3_nt: TGCGCCAGCAGCTTGGGACCGGACAGCAGCTCCTACGAGCAGTACTTC
cdr3_aa: CASSLGPDSSSYEQYF

v_call: TRBV5-1
clone_size: .
j_call: TRBJ1-6
d_call: .
cdr3_nt: TGCGCCAGCGGACCGGATTCACCCCTCCACTTT
cdr3_aa: CASGPDSPLHF

v_call: TRBV6-5
clone_size: .
j_call: TRBJ1-1
d_call: TRBD1
cdr3_nt: TGTGCCAGCATCGGACAGGGGAATGAAGCTTTCTTT
cdr3_aa: CASIGQGNEAFF

v_call: TRBV12-3/TRBV12-4
clone_size: .
j_call: TRBJ2-1
d_call: .
cdr3_nt: TGTGCCAGCAGTTTATTTCAGACAGGGCAGTTCTTC
cdr3_aa: CASSLFQTGQFF

v_call: TRBV28
clone_size: .
j_call: TRBJ1-6
d_call: .
cdr3_nt: TGTGCCAGCAGTCCCCCCGGGACACCGGCACCCCTCCACTTT
cdr3_aa: CASSPPGTPAPLHF

v_call: TRBV7-2
clone_size: .
j_call: TRBJ2-3
d_call: TRBD2
cdr3_nt: TGTGCCAGCAGCGTACCTGGACTAGCGGGGGGAGGTACGCAGTATTTT
cdr3_aa: CASSVPGLAGGGTQYF

v_call: TRBV7-6
clone_size: few
j_call: TRBJ1-4
d_call: .
cdr3_nt: TGTGCCAGCAGCTTAGAAGGTTCCCAGAATGAAAAACTGTTTTTT
cdr3_aa: CASSLEGSQNEKLFF

v_call: TRBV28
clone_size: .
j_call: TRBJ2-1
d_call: TRBD2
cdr3_nt: TGTGCCAGCAGTTTGGGCGGGACTAGCAGCTACAATGAGCAGTTCTTC
cdr3_aa: CASSLGGTSSYNEQFF